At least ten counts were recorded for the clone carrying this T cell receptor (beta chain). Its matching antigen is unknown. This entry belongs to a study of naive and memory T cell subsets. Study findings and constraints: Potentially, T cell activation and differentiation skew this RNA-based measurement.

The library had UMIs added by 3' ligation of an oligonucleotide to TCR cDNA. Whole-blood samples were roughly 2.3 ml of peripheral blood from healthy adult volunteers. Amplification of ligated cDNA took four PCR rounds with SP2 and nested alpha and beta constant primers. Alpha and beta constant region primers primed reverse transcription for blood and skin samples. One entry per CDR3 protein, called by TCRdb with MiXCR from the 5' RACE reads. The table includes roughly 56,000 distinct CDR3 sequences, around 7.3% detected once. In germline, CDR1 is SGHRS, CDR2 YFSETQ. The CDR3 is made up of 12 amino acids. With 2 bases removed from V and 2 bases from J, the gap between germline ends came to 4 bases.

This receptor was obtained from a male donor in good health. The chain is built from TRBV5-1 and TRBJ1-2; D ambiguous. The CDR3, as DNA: TGCGCCAGCAGCTTCTCCAACTATGGCTACACCTTC. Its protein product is CASSFSNYGYTF.